Presented here are 25 T cell receptor beta chains from one specimen sequenced in a study of OX40 agonist ivuxolimab in advanced cancers. Clones were read by immunoSEQ multiplex PCR, and TCRdb kept only the in-frame ones, dropping some. The table records fewer than 45,000 clones, around four fifths of them present only once. The specimen comprised CD4+ or CD8+ T cells sorted from blood, sampled in a trial of the OX40 agonist ivuxolimab. Source of these receptors: an adult with an advanced solid tumor such as melanoma, head and neck, liver or kidney cancer.

The chain uses TRBV10-1 and TRBJ2-7; 8 positions match TRBD1. CDR1 WNHNN and CDR2 SYGVQD come from the germline V gene (reference sequence). This CDR3 comprises 15 residues. Trimming at V came to 2 bases and at J to 4 bases, leaving 7 bases not matched to a gene. As DNA, the CDR3 is TGCGCCAGCAGTGAGAGCAGGGGGCGAGAGTACGAGCAGTACTTC. It specifies CASSESRGREYEQYF.

This clone came up a few times. The CDR3 protein is CASSRSMGGNTEAFF. Here the CDR3 DNA reads TGTGCCAGCTCACGGAGCATGGGGGGGAACACTGAAGCTTTCTTT. The V and J genes are TRBV18 and TRBJ1-1, with a possible D match to TRBD1 (5 bases). The length of the CDR3 is 15 residues. Trimming pared 4 bases from V and 1 base from J, leaving 13 bases between. Germline V gives CDR1 KGHSH, CDR2 LQKENI.

This clone was picked up a small number of times. The chain carries TRBV2 and TRBJ2-1, with 7 bases lining up with TRBD1. V gave up 4 bases and J gave up 3 bases; unmatched junction bases: 6. The CDR3 extends over 15 amino acids. Germline V lookup: CDR1 SNHLY, CDR2 FYNNEI. Written as DNA, the CDR3 is TGTGCCAGCAGTGCAAACTCAGGGGGCTACAATGAGCAGTTCTTC. This translates into CASSANSGGYNEQFF. Full variable domain (rest looked up from reference TRBV2 and TRBJ2-1): EPEVTQTPSHQVTQMGQEVILRCVPISNHLYFYWYRQILGQKVEFLVSFYNNEISEKSEIFDDQFSVERPDGSNFTLKIRSTKLEDSAMYFCASSANSGGYNEQFFGPGTRLTVL.

J is TRBJ2-5 and V is TRBV5-4; perhaps TRBD2 as D (6 bases). Trimming pared 2 bases from V and 4 bases from J, leaving 12 bases between. CDR1 and CDR2 (germline): SGHNT, YYREEE (reference sequence). The CDR3 consists of 14 residues. CDR3 in amino acids: CASSFGTGRETQYF. Here the CDR3 DNA reads TGTGCCAGCAGCTTCGGTACCGGGAGAGAGACCCAGTACTTC.

The chain couples TRBV5-1 to TRBJ2-7; 7 nucleotides match TRBD2. The ends lost 0 bases at V and 3 bases at J; junction bases unmatched: 6. Germline lookup yields CDR1 SGHRS and CDR2 YFSETQ. The CDR3 covers 15 residues. DNA for the CDR3: TGCGCCAGCAGCTTGGCCCCTAGCGGTAACTACGAGCAGTACTTC. It codes for CASSLAPSGNYEQYF.

The count of this clone is one. The gene calls are TRBV6-6 and TRBJ2-5, with D possibly being TRBD1 or TRBD2 (6 bases each). Germline V gene lookup returns CDR1 MNHNY and CDR2 SVGAGI (reference sequence). This CDR3 region has 13 residues. V was shortened by 6 bases and J by 5 bases, with 13 bases between the two germline ends. CDR3 sequence: CASSLGGGETQYF. CDR3 nucleotides: TGTGCCAGCAGCCTCGGGGGCGGTGAGACCCAGTACTTC.

This clone appeared a single time. V gene TRBV7-9 combines with J gene TRBJ1-2; D unresolved. CDR3 length: 12 residues. Trimming left V 2 bases short and J 7 bases short, with 8 bases between. CDR1 is SEHNR and CDR2 is FQNEAQ in the germline V gene (reference sequence). DNA of the CDR3: TGTGCCAGCAGCTTATCTAATAGTGGCTACACCTTC. It codes for CASSLSNSGYTF. Combining the CDR3 with reference TRBV7-9 and TRBJ1-2 gives the whole variable domain DTGVSQNPRHKITKRGQNVTFRCDPISEHNRLYWYRQTLGQGPEFLTYFQNEAQLEKSRLLSDRFSAERPKGSFSTLEIQRTEQGDSAMYLCASSLSNSGYTFGSGTRLTVV.

The chain combines TRBV9 with TRBJ2-5; 9 nucleotides line up with TRBD2. V shed 4 bases and J 4 bases; nucleotides not matched to a gene: 8. Germline CDR1 is SGDLS and CDR2 is YYNGEE. This CDR3 spans 15 amino acids. This chain's CDR3 is CASSPAGGLAETQYF. The CDR3, as DNA: TGTGCCAGCAGCCCAGCGGGGGGCCTCGCAGAGACCCAGTACTTC.

V and J are TRBV19 and TRBJ1-2; TRBD1 is a possible D gene (5 bases). Germline values: CDR1 LNHDA, CDR2 SQIVND (reference sequence). Trimming cost V 3 bases and J 6 bases, with 14 bases left between them. The CDR3 length is 14 residues. The CDR3: CASSIGPPGHGYTF. The CDR3 DNA is TGTGCCAGTAGTATCGGCCCCCCGGGACATGGCTACACCTTC.

V gene TRBV6-5 combines with J gene TRBJ2-7, with D maybe TRBD2 (6 bases). V lost 5 bases and J 2 bases, leaving 13 bases between the germline ends. The CDR3 length is 14 residues. CDR1 is MNHEY, CDR2 SVGAGI, per germline. CDR3 residues: CASSPFPGAYEQYF. CDR3 nucleotides: TGTGCCAGCAGTCCCTTTCCGGGGGCCTACGAGCAGTACTTC.

This chain connects TRBV15 to TRBJ2-7, with D uncertain. The V gene lost 1 base and the J gene lost 7 bases, with 11 bases spanning the gap. The CDR3 covers 13 residues. CDR1 is LNHNV and CDR2 is YYDKDF in the germline V gene (reference sequence). Here the CDR3 DNA reads TGTGCCACCAGCAGAGCCCCCGAGAGGGAGCAGTACTTC. This codes for CATSRAPEREQYF.

V usage is TRBV15 and J usage is TRBJ1-5, with unresolved D. Trimming shortened V by 1 base and J by 0 bases, and 16 bases separated the two germline ends. The germline V gene encodes CDR1 LNHNV and CDR2 YYDKDF (reference sequence). The CDR3 extends over 18 amino acids. The CDR3 reads CATSRGGTRTHSNQPQHF. CDR3 bases: TGTGCCACCAGCAGAGGCGGTACCCGAACCCATAGCAATCAGCCCCAGCATTTT. The whole variable domain, filled in from reference TRBV15 and TRBJ1-5, reads DAMVIQNPRYQVTQFGKPVTLSCSQTLNHNVMYWYQQKSSQAPKLLFHYYDKDFNNEADTPDNFQSRRPNTSFCFLDIRSPGLGDTAMYLCATSRGGTRTHSNQPQHFGDGTRLSIL.

The chain uses TRBV11-2 and TRBJ1-4; maybe TRBD1 (5 bases). The CDR3 totals 13 residues. Trimming shortened V by 5 bases and J by 7 bases, and 11 bases separated the two germline ends. CDR1 and CDR2 from the germline V gene are SGHAT and FQNNGV. CDR3 region: CASSGGLREKLFF. The CDR3 bases are TGTGCCAGCAGCGGGGGGTTGCGTGAAAAACTGTTTTTT.

The genes are TRBV4-2 and TRBJ1-5; D is perhaps TRBD1 (5 bases). Germline V CDR1 and CDR2: LGHNA, YNFKEQ. CDR3 length: 15 amino acids. V was shortened by 3 bases and J by 4 bases, with 13 bases between the two germline ends. This CDR3 reads CASSQYYEGNQPQHF. CDR3 bases: TGTGCCAGCAGCCAGTATTATGAGGGGAATCAGCCCCAGCATTTT.

This clone has more than one count but fewer than ten. The CDR3 DNA follows: TGTGCCAGCAGCTTGGGGGTGGTGTCTAGAGGGCAAGAGACCCAGTACTTC. Translation: CASSLGVVSRGQETQYF. The chain employs TRBV5-5 and TRBJ2-5, with D perhaps matching TRBD2 (5 bases). V dropped 0 bases and J dropped 2 bases, with 17 bases sitting between them. The CDR3 length is 17 residues. Germline V gene sequence: CDR1 SGHKS, CDR2 YYEKEE (reference sequence).

This chain connects TRBV28 to TRBJ2-5; TRBD2 might be the D (5 bases). Trimming stripped 2 bases from V and 2 bases from J, with 9 bases between. The CDR3 is made up of 14 amino acids. Germline values: CDR1 MDHEN, CDR2 SYDVKM. This CDR3 is CASSLVARQETQYF. The CDR3 nucleotides are TGTGCCAGCAGTTTAGTAGCGCGACAAGAGACCCAGTACTTC.

The chain couples TRBV2 to TRBJ1-5; D not certain. Looked up from germline, CDR1 is SNHLY and CDR2 is FYNNEI. The CDR3 spans 13 residues. V dropped 4 bases and J dropped 7 bases, with 11 bases sitting between them. The CDR3 sequence: CASSGQENQPQHF. In DNA form, the CDR3 reads TGTGCCAGCAGTGGTCAGGAAAACCAGCCCCAGCATTTT.

This clone was seen just once. This chain uses TRBV18 with TRBJ1-4; tentatively, D is TRBD1 (6 bases). Trimming removed 0 bases from V and 7 bases from J, with 12 bases in between. Germline V lookup: CDR1 KGHSH, CDR2 LQKENI. This CDR3 spans 15 amino acids. Here the CDR3 DNA reads TGTGCCAGCTCACCACCCCGGGGGCGCGGTGAAAAACTGTTTTTT. Amino acids: CASSPPRGRGEKLFF.

The rearrangement uses TRBV11-3 and TRBJ1-1; D unclear. CDR1 is SGHNT, CDR2 YENEEA, per germline. Between the trimmed V and J ends, which lost 0 bases and 5 bases, there was a span of 7 bases. The CDR3 contains 13 residues. CDR3: CASSLEAWTEAFF. The CDR3 coding sequence is TGTGCCAGCAGCTTAGAGGCTTGGACTGAAGCTTTCTTT.

This chain joins TRBV29-1 and TRBJ2-7; TRBD1 might be the D (6 bases). V dropped 6 bases and J dropped 0 bases, with 9 bases sitting between them. Germline V lookup: CDR1 SQVTM, CDR2 ANQGSEA. CDR3 length: 12 amino acids. The CDR3 loop reads CSVGQRSYEQYF. Written as DNA, the CDR3 is TGCAGCGTCGGACAGCGCTCCTACGAGCAGTACTTC.

The J gene is TRBJ2-5, the V gene TRBV2; D uncertain. The germline V and J ends were trimmed by 6 bases and 3 bases, with 2 bases remaining between them. CDR3 length: 10 residues. Germline V gene data show CDR1 as SNHLY and CDR2 as FYNNEI. CDR3 coding DNA: TGTGCCAGCAGCAAAGAGACCCAGTACTTC. Amino acids: CASSKETQYF.

This chain uses TRBV11-2 with TRBJ2-3; D unclear. Germline CDR1 is SGHAT and CDR2 is FQNNGV. The V end was cut by 5 bases, the J end by 5 bases, with 14 bases between. The CDR3 runs 14 residues. The chain's CDR3 is CASSTIGREDTQYF. The CDR3 DNA reads TGTGCCAGCAGCACCATCGGCCGAGAAGATACGCAGTATTTT.

V gene TRBV11-3 combines with J gene TRBJ2-5, with D possibly matching TRBD2 (5 bases). Germline V gene data show CDR1 as SGHNT and CDR2 as YENEEA. The CDR3 is made up of 14 amino acids. The ends were cut back, 5 bases at V and 1 base at J, with 11 bases in the middle. For the CDR3, the DNA is TGTGCCAGCAGCCCCGGACGGGGCCAAGAGACCCAGTACTTC. Its protein is CASSPGRGQETQYF.

In DNA form, the CDR3 reads TGTGCCAGCAGCTTATTGGGGGGCTACAACCAAGAGACCCAGTACTTC. Protein sequence: CASSLLGGYNQETQYF. V gene TRBV11-2 combines with J gene TRBJ2-5; D possibly uses TRBD1 or TRBD2 (6 bases each). The ends were cut back, 2 bases at V and 0 bases at J, with 13 bases in the middle. Germline values: CDR1 SGHAT, CDR2 FQNNGV. The CDR3 is 16 amino acids.

This chain connects TRBV7-6 to TRBJ1-3; TRBD1 is a possible D gene (5 bases). CDR1 is SGHVS and CDR2 is FNYEAQ in the germline V gene. V was pared by 2 bases and J by 0 bases, with 8 bases between. The CDR3 length is 15 residues. DNA of the CDR3: TGTGCCAGCAGCTTATTCGGGACCTCTGGAAACACCATATATTTT. Translated: CASSLFGTSGNTIYF.